This T cell receptor beta chain originates from a study of tumor-infiltrating lymphocytes in primary liver carcinoma. Study-level information: Men as well as women, aged 30 to 69 years, made up the patients.

Taking roughly 18-32 mg of unsorted bulk tissue, the authors co-extracted RNA and DNA. The patients lived with chronic HBV infection and had not yet received any treatment. As for this clonotype: As the CDR3 is not closed by the conserved phenylalanine or tryptophan, this likely results from a read error. The DNA is omitted, as the CDR3 cannot be located on it reliably, and the CDR3 follows TCRdb's listing.

The CDR3 numbers 12 amino acids, ends counted. CDR1 and CDR2 from the germline V gene are MGHRA and YSYEKL. Making TCR beta cDNA involved around 540 ng total RNA and a constant-region primer. Libraries for TCR beta were built through three nested multiplex PCR rounds, which together made up a slightly modified ARM-PCR procedure. Each of the first two PCR rounds ran roughly 9 cycles with TRBV1-TRBV30 forward and C-beta reverse primers. Each CDR3 protein is one row after TCRdb ran MiXCR on the multiplex PCR reads. The sample gives approximately 190,000 distinct CDR3 sequences, around four fifths of which show up once; about a sixth is in the top ten.

The chain is built from TRBV4-1 and TRBJ2-3. This clonotype was obtained from a man in his forties or fifties with primary liver carcinoma and hepatitis B virus infection. Sequencing input: tumor tissue from primary liver carcinoma. The CDR3 spells CASSHQSDTHYL.